This T cell receptor (beta chain) emerged from a study of blood T cell repertoires in COVID-19. Study summary: Researchers got acute and convalescent COVID-19 samples from the United States, Italy and Spain. Sample material is recorded as cDNA or gDNA derived from T cells, B-cell-depleted T cells, or PBMCs.

Authors' methods: Estimation of nucleated cell counts relied on the amplification of reference gene primers. Clones were sequenced by immunoSEQ multiplex PCR, and TCRdb holds only the in-frame ones, with some missing. The V and J calls and clone size are taken from that table; D and trimming were inferred from the DNA. The table shows over 20,000 clones, with approximately 77% occurring only once. The trim removed 6 bases at V and 4 bases at J, leaving 12 bases unmatched. The V gene's germline CDR1 is SGHAT and CDR2 FQDESV (reference sequence). The CDR3 spans 16 residues. The sample taken for sequencing was peripheral blood. The TCR was taken from a human donor in a cohort sampled during active COVID-19. The chain has TRBV11-1 and TRBJ2-1; TRBD2 matches 7 bases. The chain's CDR3 is CASRSLGGNTYNEQFF. The DNA of the CDR3 is TGTGCCAGCAGAAGTTTGGGGGGGAATACTTACAATGAGCAGTTCTTC.